These 32 T cell receptor beta chains were sequenced from one sample in a study of STAT5B mutations in CD4+ large granular lymphocyte leukemia. Sequencing used immunoSEQ multiplex PCR; TCRdb keeps in-frame clones, though not all of them. The table shows roughly 41,000 clones, with about 80% occurring only once. The sequenced sample was CD4+ T cells from blood buffy coats. The receptors were sampled from a human donor in good health.

This clone appeared a few times. The chain carries TRBV4-1 and TRBJ1-1; 9 positions agree with TRBD1. This CDR3 is 12 amino acids long. Germline V gene sequence: CDR1 MGHRA, CDR2 YSYEKL. The J segment lost 10 bases and the V segment lost 4 bases, leaving 4 bases of the junction unmatched. The DNA of the CDR3 is TGCGCCAGCAGCCGGGACAGGGAGAGAGCTTTCTTT. Encoded protein: CASSRDRERAFF.

J is TRBJ1-2 and V is TRBV5-3; D is unclear. TRBV5-3 is sorted into the ORF group, with uncertain function. Trimming took 0 bases from V and 8 from J, leaving 14 bases between them. This CDR3 has 14 residues. CDR3 sequence reads: CARSLVWGYWGYTF. CDR3 DNA: TGTGCCAGAAGCTTGGTTTGGGGTTATTGGGGCTACACCTTC.

The chain combines TRBV6-1 with TRBJ2-2; D may be TRBD1 (5 bases). CDR3 length: 14 amino acids. Germline V gene lookup returns CDR1 MNHNS and CDR2 SASEGT. V was shortened by 8 bases and J by 6 bases, with 16 bases between the two germline ends. The CDR3, as DNA: TGTGCCAGCGGACGCCATCAAGGGGCCGGGGAGCTGTTTTTT. Amino acid sequence: CASGRHQGAGELFF.

This chain connects TRBV5-1 to TRBJ2-7, with 7 bases matching TRBD1. Germline-derived CDR1 and CDR2 are SGHRS and YFSETQ. The CDR3 extends over 14 amino acids. V trimming: 4 bases; J trimming: 0 bases; junction bases outside the gene matches: 4. This CDR3 reads CASSRGRGSYEQYF. CDR3 DNA sequence: TGCGCCAGCAGCAGGGGGCGCGGCTCCTACGAGCAGTACTTC.

The chain recombines TRBV7-8 with TRBJ2-7; D gene uncertain. CDR1 is SGHVS and CDR2 is FQNEAQ in the germline V gene. The CDR3 has 13 amino acids. V was cut by 1 base and J by 5 bases, with 9 bases left in between. CDR3 sequence reads: CASSLVAVNEQYF. CDR3 in DNA: TGTGCCAGCAGCTTAGTTGCGGTGAACGAGCAGTACTTC.

The chain uses TRBV2 and TRBJ2-2; D gene uncertain. The V end lost 4 bases, the J end lost 3 bases, and 6 bases lay between the germline ends. CDR1 is SNHLY, CDR2 FYNNEI, per germline. This CDR3 spans 13 amino acids. The CDR3 DNA reads TGTGCCAGCAGTGGCTTGGACACCGGGGAGCTGTTTTTT. Its translation: CASSGLDTGELFF.

The genes are TRBV28 and TRBJ2-5, with TRBD1 as a possible D gene (6 bases). The V end lost 5 bases, the J end lost 7 bases, and 17 bases lay between the germline ends. Per germline, CDR1 MDHEN and CDR2 SYDVKM. This CDR3 is 14 amino acids long. CDR3 sequence reads: CASSLPTGTGTQYF. For the CDR3, the DNA is TGTGCCAGCAGTCTACCGACAGGTACCGGGACCCAGTACTTC.

This chain connects TRBV5-5 to TRBJ1-1; 11 positions agree with TRBD1. The CDR3 covers 14 residues. J was trimmed by 7 bases and V by 4 bases; bases with no gene match: 6. Germline V gene data show CDR1 as SGHKS and CDR2 as YYEKEE (reference sequence). The CDR3 DNA follows: TGTGCCAGCAGCATCGGACAGGGGGCTGGTGAAGCTTTCTTT. It yields the protein CASSIGQGAGEAFF.

V is TRBV5-1 and J is TRBJ2-5, with TRBD2 matching over 11 bases. V lost 5 bases, J lost 2 bases, and 5 bases stayed unmatched. CDR1 and CDR2 (germline): SGHRS, YFSETQ. There are 15 residues in the CDR3. The CDR3 DNA follows: TGCGCCAGCAGTGGGACTAGCGGAGTTCAAGAGACCCAGTACTTC. It codes for CASSGTSGVQETQYF. Full variable domain (missing parts from reference TRBV5-1 and TRBJ2-5): KAGVTQTPRYLIKTRGQQVTLSCSPISGHRSVSWYQQTPGQGLQFLFEYFSETQRNKGNFPGRFSGRQFSNSRSEMNVSTLELGDSALYLCASSGTSGVQETQYFGPGTRLLVL.

The V call is TRBV11-2, the J call TRBJ2-5; 14 nucleotides match TRBD2. The CDR3 contains 17 residues. J was trimmed by 3 bases and V by 5 bases; bases with no gene match: 8. The V gene's germline CDR1 is SGHAT and CDR2 FQNNGV. The DNA for the CDR3 is TGTGCCAGCAGCCCAAGACTAGCGGGAGGGCTCAAAGAGACCCAGTACTTC. Translation: CASSPRLAGGLKETQYF.

The V and J genes are TRBV5-4 and TRBJ1-1, with D possibly TRBD1 on 5 matching bases. CDR3 length equals 14 residues. CDR1 is SGHNT and CDR2 is YYREEE in the germline V gene (reference sequence). V was clipped by 4 bases and J by 1 base, with 11 bases between them. The CDR3 sequence: CASSADRTNTEAFF. In nucleotides, the CDR3 is TGTGCCAGCAGCGCTGACAGAACGAACACTGAAGCTTTCTTT. The complete variable domain, with remaining parts taken from reference TRBV5-4 and TRBJ1-1, reads ETGVTQSPTHLIKTRGQQVTLRCSSQSGHNTVSWYQQALGQGPQFIFQYYREEENGRGNFPPRFSGLQFPNYSSELNVNALELDDSALYLCASSADRTNTEAFFGQGTRLTVV.

This clone showed up just a few times. This chain uses TRBV7-2 with TRBJ2-7; D is undetermined. The CDR3 is 11 amino acids. Trimming removed 8 bases from V and 4 bases from J, with 9 bases in between. The germline V gene has CDR1 SGHTA and CDR2 FQGNSA. The CDR3 region is CASSAWYEQYF. The CDR3 DNA sequence: TGTGCCAGCTCGGCCTGGTACGAGCAGTACTTC.

The J gene is TRBJ2-5, the V gene TRBV5-1; no firm D call. Germline values: CDR1 SGHRS, CDR2 YFSETQ. CDR3 size: 12 residues. The V end was cut by 0 bases, the J end by 4 bases, with 4 bases between. Here the CDR3 reads CASSLAGETQYF. The CDR3 nucleotides read TGCGCCAGCAGCTTGGCCGGAGAGACCCAGTACTTC.

The chain has TRBV6-5 and TRBJ1-4; D is unresolved. V dropped 5 bases and J dropped 7 bases, with 17 bases sitting between them. The germline V gene has CDR1 MNHEY and CDR2 SVGAGI. This CDR3 is 15 amino acids long. CDR3 nucleotides: TGTGCCAGCAGTCCCAGTGCCTCACCTGGTGAAAAACTGTTTTTT. Its translation: CASSPSASPGEKLFF.

Concerning this clone itself: At one end, the junction sequence differs from germline, possibly due to a read error. This chain connects TRBV7-7 to TRBJ2-3; 7 bases line up with TRBD1. The CDR3 runs 16 residues. Germline CDR1 and CDR2: SSHAT and FNYEAQ (reference sequence). CDR3 DNA: TGTGCTAGCAGCCCCCAGGGGGACAGTGGGGCAGATACGCAGTATTTT. It encodes CASSPQGDSGADTQYF.

This clone turned up a few times. The chain links TRBV10-3 to TRBJ2-1; D unclear. Per the germline V gene, CDR1 is ENHRY and CDR2 is SYGVKD. CDR3 length equals 11 residues. Trimming stripped 2 bases from V and 8 bases from J, with 4 bases between. CDR3 DNA sequence: TGTGCCATCAGTGAGAACGATGAGCAGTTCTTC. It specifies CAISENDEQFF.

This clone was seen a single time. This chain joins TRBV18 and TRBJ2-2, with 9 bases matching TRBD1. CDR1 KGHSH and CDR2 LQKENI come from the germline V gene. The CDR3 is 17 residues long. V was pared by 3 bases and J by 3 bases, with 8 bases of the junction left unmatched. The CDR3 spells CASSPPGQGWYTGELFF. CDR3 nucleotides: TGTGCCAGCTCACCCCCGGGACAGGGTTGGTACACCGGGGAGCTGTTTTTT.

V is TRBV11-2 and J is TRBJ2-6, with no clear D. This CDR3 contains 13 residues. CDR1 and CDR2 (germline): SGHAT, FQNNGV. Trimming stripped 2 bases from V and 5 bases from J, with 4 bases between. For the CDR3, the DNA is TGTGCCAGCAGCTTACGCAGGGCCAACGTCCTGACTTTC. It codes for CASSLRRANVLTF.

The CDR3, as DNA: TGTGCCAGCAGTGAAGCCCACCAGAACGGCTACACCTTC. Protein: CASSEAHQNGYTF. The rearrangement uses TRBV2 and TRBJ1-2; no definite D call. Germline CDR1 reads SNHLY; CDR2 reads FYNNEI. The V gene lost 0 bases and the J gene lost 8 bases, with 10 bases spanning the gap. CDR3 size: 13 residues.

The J gene is TRBJ2-5, the V gene TRBV29-1; 8 bases are shared with TRBD1. V lost 8 bases, J lost 4 bases, and 6 bases stayed unmatched. Germline-derived CDR1 and CDR2 are SQVTM and ANQGSEA. There are 12 residues in the CDR3. CDR3 protein: CSSDRAGETQYF. The DNA for the CDR3 is TGCAGCTCGGACAGGGCGGGAGAGACCCAGTACTTC.

The V call is TRBV5-8, the J call TRBJ2-1, with 9 nucleotides matching TRBD1. Per the germline V gene, CDR1 is SGHTS and CDR2 is YDEGEE. J was trimmed by 8 bases and V by 1 base; bases with no gene match: 7. The CDR3 sequence is 15 residues long. The CDR3 is CASSLIPGQGHEQFF. The CDR3 DNA follows: TGTGCCAGCAGCTTGATTCCGGGACAGGGTCATGAGCAGTTCTTC.

This chain links TRBV7-3 with TRBJ2-2, with a tentative D call TRBD2 (5 bases). The CDR3 sequence is 16 residues long. Germline V CDR1 and CDR2: SGHTA, FQGTGA. V dropped 3 bases and J dropped 4 bases, with 15 bases sitting between them. CDR3 coding DNA: TGTGCCAGCAGCTTTGTCGCGGGTTTAGGCACCGGGGAGCTGTTTTTT. Translated, it gives CASSFVAGLGTGELFF.

The chain couples TRBV29-1 to TRBJ1-3, with 10 nucleotides matching TRBD1. Germline CDR1 and CDR2: SQVTM and ANQGSEA. V dropped 6 bases and J dropped 4; count of bases not matched to a gene: 18. The length of the CDR3 is 18 residues. CDR3: CSVTDALPGTGVGNTIYF. CDR3 nucleotides: TGCAGCGTCACCGATGCGCTACCCGGGACAGGGGTCGGAAACACCATATATTTT.

The rearrangement links TRBV5-6 to TRBJ2-7; 14 bases map to TRBD2. This CDR3 region has 15 residues. The trim removed 4 bases at V and 4 bases at J, leaving 4 bases unmatched. CDR1 and CDR2 (germline): SGHDT, YYEEEE. The CDR3 DNA reads TGTGCCAGCAGCAAGGGACTAGCGGGAGAATACGAGCAGTACTTC. This codes for CASSKGLAGEYEQYF. The variable domain in full, with the rest retrieved from reference TRBV5-6 and TRBJ2-7, is DAGVTQSPTHLIKTRGQQVTLRCSPKSGHDTVSWYQQALGQGPQFIFQYYEEEERQRGNFPDRFSGHQFPNYSSELNVNALLLGDSALYLCASSKGLAGEYEQYFGPGTRLTVT.

This clone showed up just a few times. The rearrangement links TRBV7-9 to TRBJ1-6; no reliable D call. Per the germline V gene, CDR1 is SEHNR and CDR2 is FQNEAQ (reference sequence). The CDR3 runs 15 residues. V gave up 8 bases and J gave up 0 bases, with 11 bases separating them. The CDR3 region is CASSSLVSYNSPLHF. CDR3 bases: TGTGCCAGCTCCTCCCTCGTCTCCTATAATTCACCCCTCCACTTT.

The CDR3 DNA sequence: TGCGCCAGCAGCTTGGAAGGAAAAACAGGGGGCCCGACAGATACGCAGTATTTT. Its translation: CASSLEGKTGGPTDTQYF. The chain combines TRBV5-1 with TRBJ2-3, with TRBD1 identical over 9 bases. Germline V gene lookup returns CDR1 SGHRS and CDR2 YFSETQ. After removal of 0 bases from V and 3 bases from J, the junction contained 11 bases not matched to a gene. CDR3 length: 18 amino acids. Variable domain in full (rest from reference TRBV5-1 and TRBJ2-3): KAGVTQTPRYLIKTRGQQVTLSCSPISGHRSVSWYQQTPGQGLQFLFEYFSETQRNKGNFPGRFSGRQFSNSRSEMNVSTLELGDSALYLCASSLEGKTGGPTDTQYFGPGTRLTVL.

The chain combines TRBV7-9 with TRBJ1-6, with D unresolved. CDR1 is SEHNR and CDR2 is FQNEAQ in the germline V gene (reference sequence). With 1 base removed from V and 7 bases from J, the gap between germline ends came to 8 bases. There are 14 residues in the CDR3. CDR3 amino acids: CASSLVQRNSPLHF. CDR3 sequence (DNA): TGTGCCAGCAGCTTAGTACAGAGGAATTCACCCCTCCACTTT.

This clone has only a few counts. CDR3 region: CASSKQDSNQPQHF. For the CDR3, the DNA is TGTGCCAGTAGTAAACAGGATAGCAATCAGCCCCAGCATTTT. The chain joins TRBV19 to TRBJ1-5, with a possible D match to TRBD1 (5 bases). The length of the CDR3 is 14 residues. V was clipped by 4 bases and J by 0 bases, with 7 bases between them. Germline V gives CDR1 LNHDA, CDR2 SQIVND (reference sequence).

V is TRBV6-5 and J is TRBJ2-5, with TRBD1 identical over 9 bases. The tail of the sequence fits TRBJ2-7 better, so the J call may be wrong. The CDR3 extends over 14 amino acids. Per the germline V gene, CDR1 is MNHEY and CDR2 is SVGAGI. The CDR3 DNA reads as TGTGCCACCCGCCGCGGGACAGGGATCGACGAGCAGTACTTC. As protein: CATRRGTGIDEQYF.

This chain's CDR3 is CASTTYRVDYEQYF. For the CDR3, the DNA is TGTGCCAGCACAACCTACAGGGTTGACTACGAGCAGTACTTC. The rearrangement uses TRBV7-9 and TRBJ2-7; the D gene is possibly TRBD1 (6 bases). Trimming shortened V by 7 bases and J by 3 bases, and 16 bases separated the two germline ends. The CDR3 is 14 residues long. The germline V gene has CDR1 SEHNR and CDR2 FQNEAQ (reference sequence).

Comments on this clone: Relative to the germline gene, one junction end is altered; a read error may explain this. The chain is built from TRBV7-2 and TRBJ1-4, with TRBD1 as a possible D gene (5 bases). The CDR3 totals 14 residues. The germline gives CDR1 SGHTA, CDR2 FQGNSA. The chain's CDR3 is CASTLGGGNEKLSF. CDR3 in DNA: TGTGCCAGCACCCTCGGGGGGGGAAATGAAAAACTGTCTTTT.

The chain employs TRBV7-3 and TRBJ2-1, with 7 bases fitting TRBD2. The CDR3 extends over 13 amino acids. Germline V gives CDR1 SGHTA, CDR2 FQGTGA. J was trimmed by 6 bases and V by 5 bases; bases with no gene match: 4. CDR3 nucleotide sequence: TGTGCCAGCAGCAGCGGGATCTCCAATGAGCAGTTCTTC. It yields the protein CASSSGISNEQFF.